The entry below gives a single T cell receptor (beta chain) sequence along with its context. The sample belongs to a study of blood T cell repertoires in COVID-19. Assay: immunoSEQ multiplex PCR; the TCRdb copy retains only in-frame clones and omits some. The sample has about 180,000 clones; about 81% are singletons. Germline V lookup: CDR1 MGHRA, CDR2 YSYEKL. The CDR3 length is 13 residues. V was pared by 1 base and J by 11 bases, with 11 bases between. The V call is TRBV4-1, the J call TRBJ1-4; D unclear. Material for sequencing was peripheral blood. The clonotype comes from a woman older than 75 with COVID-19, enrolled during active disease. The CDR3 loop is CASSQVTAAKLFF. The CDR3 region has the DNA TGCGCCAGCAGCCAAGTAACTGCGGCCAAACTGTTTTTT.